This T cell receptor beta chain was sequenced for a study of shared clonotypes between healthy human individuals (TCRdb year 2020). Notes on the research overall: A few men and a couple of women, aged 18 to 49 years, made up the cohort. To estimate repertoire size and how much clonotypes are shared between individuals, the study performed deep sequencing of blood TCR repertoires from about 5 healthy adults. Each donor's leukapheresis produced roughly between roughly 0.85 and 10 billion PBMCs. Different laboratories and diverse techniques were used to prepare libraries and sequence TCR repertoires, to increase sequencing depth and limit assay-specific biases. For each donor, three plates each were used for CD4 naive and CD4 memory, two plates were used for CD8 naive, and one plate was used for CD8 memory. Points the paper makes about the study in general: Clonotypes shared by all four sorted-subset donors showed higher generation probabilities than non-shared clonotypes. Sharing across four donors was observed for around 4.8% of naive CD4, around 3.5% of naive CD8, 2% to 2.5% of memory CD4, and 0.4% of memory CD8 clonotypes. Rarefaction of sorted-subset datasets indicated incomplete sequencing despite the large sequencing depth. Pairwise subsampling indicated that sequencing depth was expected to affect the degree of clonotype sharing among donors. Because the study included only a small number of donors, the genetic and exposure-history diversity represented was limited. Sampling was restricted to blood, and TCR repertoires in tissue are likely to differ from TCR repertoires in blood. Naive subsets generally had larger estimated clonotype richness than memory subsets did.

The CDR3 goes from the cysteine to the phenylalanine over 15 residues. The kept DNA is CDR3 alone, 45 bases in frame from the first base. CDR1 and CDR2, per the germline V gene, are SGHNT and YENEEA. V is clipped by 2 bases and J by 3 bases, and the sequence between their germline boundaries is 14 bases long. TCR CDR3 regions were amplified from genomic DNA by multiplex PCR using the deep immunoSEQ assay. Extracted genomic DNA from each cell subset was distributed evenly across all wells of several immunoSEQ 96-well plates, and each plate was treated as a replicate. For sorted subsets, roughly 200 ng of genomic DNA, equivalent to tens of thousands of T cell genomes, went into each replicate PCR. Purified libraries were quantified with a Qubit 3.0 fluorometer, sized on a Bioanalyzer 2100, and re-quantified with the KAPA Library Quantification kit. Each immunoSEQ 96-well plate was sequenced on its own single-read 150-cycle Illumina NextSeq 550 flow cell. Turning to the authors' computational methods: The immunoSEQ output contained only junctional sequences without quality scores, so filtering could not match that applied to full-length reads. Sequences were annotated with PyIR, a Python wrapper for IgBLAST v1.9, and V/J genes and CDR3 were assigned using IMGT germline references. Any read was removed if the V/J assignment was weak (E-value above 1e-6), the CDR3 was missing, or the read contained stop codons, out-of-frame junctions, or ambiguous translated residues. V3J clonotypes were defined as sequences sharing an identical inferred V gene, J gene, and CDR3 amino acid sequence. To compute the percentage overlap between repertoires, the number of shared unique clonotypes was divided by the size of the smaller repertoire. Richness of each repertoire was evaluated using RTK rarefaction, the Chao1 estimator, and Recon v2.1 estimates of unobserved clonotypes. OLGA was used to compute generation probabilities for all TCRbeta clonotypes that the gDNA method yielded from a handful of donors. The table was pulled from immuneACCESS by TCRdb, which kept in-frame rearrangements only. Such tables lose some clones; where checked, under half of the loss comes from unresolved V genes, and the rest has no known cause. The V and J calls and the clone size are those of that table, but D and trimming were determined from the DNA. This sample is represented by around 700,000 clones; roughly 73% of them were singletons. The ten largest clones capture around 2% of the sample.

The donors were healthy, HIV-negative adults who had no recently reported acute infections or vaccinations. Every donor was a Caucasian adult residing in Nashville, Tennessee, USA. Magnetic negative selection was used to enrich CD4+ T cells, after which naive cells were positively selected on CD45RA and the negative fraction became the memory subset. After blood collection by leukapheresis, PBMCs were isolated using Ficoll-Histopaque density gradient centrifugation and then cryopreserved in the vapor phase of liquid nitrogen. Purity and quantity of every magnetically sorted T cell population were checked by analytical flow cytometry. From each sorted fraction, genomic DNA was isolated and quantified by UV absorbance on a Nanodrop 2000c. Of note for this clone: The specificity of this receptor is unknown. Qualities for individual bases were not recorded, and no much larger clone is one base off.

The chain uses TRBV11-3 and TRBJ2-7; the D segment is perhaps TRBD1 or TRBD2, each sharing 5 matched bases. The sequence came from a woman aged 25 to 39 in good health. The sample taken for sequencing was memory CD4+ T cells sorted from blood. The cell subset or site label here, explained by the study, means: CD45RA-negative fraction. The CDR3 protein sequence reads: CASSLIGRGCYEQYF. The DNA sequence is as follows: TGTGCCAGCAGCTTAATCGGTCGGGGCTGCTACGAGCAGTACTTC.